This T cell receptor (beta chain) emerged from a study of graft-versus-host responses after intestinal transplantation. Turning to the study itself: Transplant recipients had multivisceral, liver-intestinal, or isolated intestinal grafts. Study results and caveats: With peak circulating GvH clone levels came an association with early post-transplant HvG declines. Some GvH clones were seen earlier in gut or blood, suggesting intestinal origin. Across patients carrying graft-donor T cell macrochimerism, allografts held high graft-versus-host to host-versus-graft clonal ratios.

Comments on this clone: Its antigen is currently unknown.

Method: immunoSEQ multiplex PCR; TCRdb's copy keeps in-frame clones and lacks some. The table lists about 47,000 clones, approximately 92% of them singletons. Germline V gene lookup returns CDR1 SEHNR and CDR2 FQNEAQ (reference sequence). There are 14 residues in the CDR3. Deletions cut 0 bases from V and 1 base from J, with 6 bases between. The chain carries TRBV7-9 and TRBJ1-2; D is unclear. Here the sequenced sample was PBMCs, taken 786 days after a first intestinal transplant, on the day of a second. This sequence originates from a human patient who received an intestinal transplant, so some T cells may come from the graft donor. The CDR3 sequence: CASSLADLNYGYTF. The CDR3 region has the DNA TGTGCCAGCAGCTTAGCGGACCTTAACTATGGCTACACCTTC.